This T cell receptor beta chain was documented in a study of CD8 T cells in ankylosing spondylitis. General study results and limits: Significant enrichment of disease-linked clones was reportedly seen in matched ankylosing spondylitis synovial fluid. Disease-linked clones, CD8+, were relatively rare in peripheral blood. Ankylosing spondylitis blood seemed to carry a telltale TCR beta motif made of seven or eight highly homologous variants.

After removal of 5 bases from V and 6 bases from J, the junction contained 23 bases not matched to a gene. The CDR3 length is 20 residues. One entry per CDR3 protein, called by TCRdb with MiXCR from the 5' RACE reads. The table includes roughly 450,000 distinct CDR3 sequences, about 24% detected once. Concerning this clonotype: Its antigen is still unknown.

V usage is TRBV12-3 or TRBV12-4 and J usage is TRBJ2-4, with TRBD2 matching 9 bases. The TCR comes from a male donor with ankylosing spondylitis. The specimen sequenced was blood, either unsorted or a sorted T cell fraction (not recorded which). CDR3 DNA sequence: TGTGCCAGCAGTGGAGGGGGCGGTAGTAGCGGGAGCGAGGGTTTAAACATTCAGTACTTC. Translation: CASSGGGGSSGSEGLNIQYF.